Listed below are T cell receptor beta chains from one sample, sequenced in a study of regulatory T cells in long-lasting Graves disease. TCRdb re-called the multiplex PCR reads with MiXCR, one entry per CDR3 protein. This table holds 250,000 to 400,000 distinct CDR3 sequences, 18% found once. Source: peripheral blood mononuclear cells (PBMCs), taken at new diagnosis, from a patient treated with antithyroid drugs. The receptors were sampled from a female donor with Graves disease. Each CDR3 is given with its conserved first and last residue. Not all rows give a size; the values are once, few, many and, for expanded clones, a class.

TRBV19 many CASKRTASTDTQYF
TRBV11-2 many CASSSRPGELFF
TRBV10-3 many CAISVSTGSSEGAFF
TRBV7-9 NA CASSLGNSGSSVTTREQYF
TRBV6-1 NA CASSYKTGGTEAFF
TRBV7-9 many CASSLASRTAAGTQYF
TRBV28 NA CGSRTEADEKLFF
TRBV28 NA CASSIWDRGRVNTEAFF
TRBV19 NA CASSWGLSTGGELFF
TRBV6-1 many CASTTDRVGYGYTF
TRBV6-2/TRBV6-3 few CASRDQNQPQHF
TRBV28 many CASLTAGAGEQYF
TRBV28 many CATSNSGRDEQYF
TRBV6-1 NA CASTAGSGGLFF
TRBV30 many CAWRISGQGFLAEAFF
TRBV2 many CASSEAGALSYEQYF
TRBV10-3 many CAISEPRTASTDTQYF
TRBV7-2 NA CASSLPNSYEQYF
TRBV19 NA CASSIPPRQGAGYEQYF
TRBV10-1 NA CASSELERSSTDTQYF
TRBV7-9 many CASSFGLSALQETQYF
TRBV6-1 NA CASSGPPSSGNTIYF
TRBV6-1 many CASSEAEAGGPGEQYF
TRBV27 few CASMAIRGLGNIQYF
TRBV12-3/TRBV12-4 NA CASSLTSVPHYGYTF
TRBV18 many CASSPRSSGDTQYF
TRBV19 many CASMGRSTDTQYF
TRBV28 few CASSLAGEHNQPQHF
TRBV7-9 many CASSLRQSYEQYF
TRBV28 many CASSPASSGGADTQYF
TRBV12-3/TRBV12-4 many CASNLGVGANGYTF
TRBV6-1 NA CASNPKTGVSGYTF
TRBV28 many CASNSDSTNTGELFF
TRBV12-3/TRBV12-4 many CASSYRTGQSGGYTF
TRBV4-2 many CASSPYLDSSSNQPQHF
TRBV11-2 many CASSPLGAGNTEAFF
TRBV12-5 many CASGLPPANYGYTF
TRBV6-2/TRBV6-3 NA CASRNQQGGLDTEAFF
TRBV28 many CASSLPSRGSTEAFF
TRBV12-3/TRBV12-4 many CASSLRDGSIGSPLHF
TRBV6-1 many CASSEATGGTGELFF
TRBV19 many CASTSPRTSNRVGYTF
TRBV19 many CASTSFGTSGSTVYNEQFF
TRBV6-2/TRBV6-3 NA CASSRGRPGVTEAFF
TRBV7-8 many CASSLAGTNQPQHF
TRBV10-3 many CAISESGTSGGNEQFF
TRBV10-2 few CASSASGTGGAEAFF
TRBV4-1 NA CASSTLAGWNEQFF
TRBV5-1 many CASSLGWNQPQHF
TRBV6-2/TRBV6-3 many CASSKEGEGRDTQYF
TRBV29-1 NA CSAVQGFDLISTDTQYF
TRBV2 NA CASSEGQGWTGELFF
TRBV27 many CASTPTPGTASTEAFF